The source of this TCR beta chain is a study of CD8+ T cells in alopecia areata. As for this clone: Its target is not known.

Trimming at V came to 0 bases and at J to 5 bases, leaving 6 bases not matched to a gene. Germline-derived CDR1 and CDR2 are LNHNV and YYDKDF (reference sequence). The length of the CDR3 is 15 residues. Study-wide results and limits: Persistence in scalp and blood during tofacitinib was observed for many expanded lesional clones.

Once RNA had been extracted, it was reverse transcribed into cDNA to act as the sequencing template. Libraries were prepared by immunoSEQ multiplex PCR; TCRdb keeps only in-frame clonotypes and omits some of them. The table shows fewer than 200,000 clones, with roughly 58% occurring only once. Treatment: oral pan-JAK inhibitor, 5-10 mg twice daily. It was from PBMCs that CD4+ and CD8+ T cells were sorted. This chain links TRBV15 with TRBJ2-7, with TRBD1 matching 8 bases. The sequences come from CD4+ T cells sorted from blood, collected between weeks 55 and 70, from a patient treated with tofacitinib. The TCR comes from a human donor with alopecia areata. The CDR3 DNA follows: TGTGCCACCAGCAGAGAGGCGACAGGGGTCGACGAGCAGTACTTC. Its translation: CATSREATGVDEQYF. Variable domain in full (rest from reference TRBV15 and TRBJ2-7): DAMVIQNPRYQVTQFGKPVTLSCSQTLNHNVMYWYQQKSSQAPKLLFHYYDKDFNNEADTPDNFQSRRPNTSFCFLDIRSPGLGDTAMYLCATSREATGVDEQYFGPGTRLTVT.